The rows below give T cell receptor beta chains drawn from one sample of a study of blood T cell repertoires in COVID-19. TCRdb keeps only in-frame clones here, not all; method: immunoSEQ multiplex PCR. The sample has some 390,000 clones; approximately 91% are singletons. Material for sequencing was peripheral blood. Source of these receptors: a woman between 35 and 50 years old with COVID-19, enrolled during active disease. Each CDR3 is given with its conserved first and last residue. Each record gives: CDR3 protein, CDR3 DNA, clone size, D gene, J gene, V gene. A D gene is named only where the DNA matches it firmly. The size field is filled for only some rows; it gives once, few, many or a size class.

CDR3aa: CASSLDRNTEAFF
CDR3nt: TGTGCTAGCAGCTTGGACAGGAACACTGAAGCTTTCTTT
abundance: .
d_gene: .
j_gene: TRBJ1-1
v_gene: TRBV7-7

CDR3aa: CASSPALAGFYEQYF
CDR3nt: TGCGCCAGCAGCCCTGCACTAGCGGGGTTTTACGAGCAGTACTTC
abundance: .
d_gene: TRBD2
j_gene: TRBJ2-7
v_gene: TRBV4-1

CDR3aa: CASSPTQGSGNTIYF
CDR3nt: TGTGCCAGCTCCCCAACACAGGGGTCTGGAAACACCATATATTTT
abundance: .
d_gene: TRBD1
j_gene: TRBJ1-3
v_gene: TRBV18

CDR3aa: CASSSGQGETQYF
CDR3nt: TGTGCCAGCAGCTCCGGACAAGGGGAGACCCAGTACTTC
abundance: .
d_gene: .
j_gene: TRBJ2-5
v_gene: TRBV7-3

CDR3aa: CASSPYAEGPHEQYF
CDR3nt: TGTGCCAGCAGTCCCTACGCGGAGGGGCCCCACGAGCAGTACTTC
abundance: .
d_gene: .
j_gene: TRBJ2-7
v_gene: TRBV7-6

CDR3aa: CASSLATGASGNTIYF
CDR3nt: TGTGCCAGCAGCTTGGCCACAGGCGCCTCTGGAAACACCATATATTTT
abundance: many
d_gene: .
j_gene: TRBJ1-3
v_gene: TRBV5-4

CDR3aa: CASSLGRGTYEQFF
CDR3nt: TGTGCCAGCAGCTTAGGCAGGGGTACATATGAGCAGTTCTTC
abundance: .
d_gene: .
j_gene: TRBJ2-1
v_gene: TRBV7-9

CDR3aa: CASRVDREVSYEQYF
CDR3nt: TGTGCCAGCAGAGTTGACAGGGAGGTCTCCTACGAGCAGTACTTC
abundance: .
d_gene: .
j_gene: TRBJ2-7
v_gene: TRBV5-6

CDR3aa: CASSLELAGASSYNEQFF
CDR3nt: TGTGCCAGCAGCTTAGAACTAGCGGGGGCGAGCTCCTACAATGAGCAGTTCTTC
abundance: .
d_gene: TRBD2
j_gene: TRBJ2-1
v_gene: TRBV7-3

CDR3aa: CASSLLAGVTDTQYF
CDR3nt: TGTGCCAGCAGTTTACTAGCGGGGGTCACAGATACGCAGTATTTT
abundance: .
d_gene: TRBD2
j_gene: TRBJ2-3
v_gene: TRBV27

CDR3aa: CASSLTGVQETQYF
CDR3nt: TGTGCCAGCAGCTTAACAGGGGTCCAAGAGACCCAGTACTTC
abundance: .
d_gene: TRBD1
j_gene: TRBJ2-5
v_gene: TRBV7-9

CDR3aa: CASRSTGGKGGSPLHF
CDR3nt: TGTGCCAGCAGGTCAACAGGCGGCAAGGGAGGATCACCCCTCCACTTT
abundance: .
d_gene: .
j_gene: TRBJ1-6
v_gene: TRBV28

CDR3aa: CASSTGTGITGELFF
CDR3nt: TGCGCCAGCAGTACCGGGACAGGGATCACCGGGGAGCTGTTTTTT
abundance: .
d_gene: TRBD1
j_gene: TRBJ2-2
v_gene: TRBV4-3

CDR3aa: CASRLAPTDTQYF
CDR3nt: TGTGCCAGCAGGCTAGCGCCCACAGATACGCAGTATTTT
abundance: .
d_gene: .
j_gene: TRBJ2-3
v_gene: TRBV7-9

CDR3aa: CATSDRGQGGRVGYTF
CDR3nt: TGTGCCACCAGTGATAGAGGACAGGGCGGACGAGTCGGCTACACCTTC
abundance: .
d_gene: TRBD1
j_gene: TRBJ1-2
v_gene: TRBV24-1

CDR3aa: CASSERQFGSGANVLTF
CDR3nt: TGTGCCAGCAGTGAAAGACAGTTCGGCTCTGGGGCCAACGTCCTGACTTTC
abundance: .
d_gene: .
j_gene: TRBJ2-6
v_gene: TRBV6-1

CDR3aa: CASSMSGGEHSSTDTQYF
CDR3nt: TGTGCCAGTAGTATGTCCGGGGGGGAACATTCTAGCACAGATACGCAGTATTTT
abundance: .
d_gene: TRBD2
j_gene: TRBJ2-3
v_gene: TRBV19

CDR3aa: CASSQPRRGFVDEQYF
CDR3nt: TGTGCCAGTAGTCAACCTCGGAGAGGATTCGTCGACGAGCAGTACTTC
abundance: .
d_gene: .
j_gene: TRBJ2-7
v_gene: TRBV19

CDR3aa: CATRTGMETDTQYF
CDR3nt: TGTGCCACCCGGACAGGGATGGAAACAGATACGCAGTATTTT
abundance: once
d_gene: TRBD1
j_gene: TRBJ2-3
v_gene: TRBV2

CDR3aa: CSGDSNSGYTF
CDR3nt: TGCAGCGGGGACAGTAACTCTGGCTACACCTTC
abundance: .
d_gene: TRBD1
j_gene: TRBJ1-2
v_gene: TRBV29-1

CDR3aa: CASREGLSEQYF
CDR3nt: TGCGCCAGCAGGGAGGGTCTCTCCGAGCAGTACTTC
abundance: .
d_gene: .
j_gene: TRBJ2-7
v_gene: TRBV5-1

CDR3aa: CASRALDGEKLFF
CDR3nt: TGTGCCAGCAGGGCCCTCGACGGGGAAAAACTGTTTTTT
abundance: .
d_gene: .
j_gene: TRBJ1-4
v_gene: TRBV28

CDR3aa: CASSVEATITGELFF
CDR3nt: TGTGCCAGCAGCGTAGAAGCCACCATCACCGGGGAGCTGTTTTTT
abundance: .
d_gene: .
j_gene: TRBJ2-2
v_gene: TRBV9

CDR3aa: CASSLGDIGGYTF
CDR3nt: TGTGCCAGCAGCTTAGGGGACATCGGGGGCTACACCTTC
abundance: .
d_gene: .
j_gene: TRBJ1-2
v_gene: TRBV7-2

CDR3aa: CASSPSGETQYF
CDR3nt: TGTGCCAGCAGCCCCAGCGGGGAGACCCAGTACTTC
abundance: .
d_gene: .
j_gene: TRBJ2-5
v_gene: TRBV7-2

CDR3aa: CASRDNGATNEKLFF
CDR3nt: TGTGCCAGCAGAGATAACGGAGCAACTAATGAAAAACTGTTTTTT
abundance: .
d_gene: .
j_gene: TRBJ1-4
v_gene: TRBV6-5

CDR3aa: CASSWSTGIETQYF
CDR3nt: TGTGCCAGCAGCTGGTCAACGGGTATAGAGACCCAGTACTTC
abundance: .
d_gene: .
j_gene: TRBJ2-5
v_gene: TRBV7-9

CDR3aa: CASSQADRGPNYGYTF
CDR3nt: TGTGCCAGCAGCCAAGCTGACAGGGGCCCCAACTATGGCTACACCTTC
abundance: .
d_gene: TRBD1
j_gene: TRBJ1-2
v_gene: TRBV14

CDR3aa: CASSRTGGNNQPQHF
CDR3nt: TGTGCCAGTAGTAGGACAGGGGGCAACAATCAGCCCCAGCATTTT
abundance: .
d_gene: TRBD1
j_gene: TRBJ1-5
v_gene: TRBV19

CDR3aa: CASSYQGARSYNEQFF
CDR3nt: TGTGCCAGCAGTTACCAGGGGGCCCGCTCCTACAATGAGCAGTTCTTC
abundance: .
d_gene: TRBD1
j_gene: TRBJ2-1
v_gene: TRBV6-5

CDR3aa: CASSRTRDSEAFF
CDR3nt: TGCGCCAGCAGCCGAACCCGGGACAGTGAAGCTTTCTTT
abundance: .
d_gene: TRBD1
j_gene: TRBJ1-1
v_gene: TRBV4-1

CDR3aa: CASRAGMVRETQYF
CDR3nt: TGTGCCAGCAGGGCCGGGATGGTCCGGGAGACCCAGTACTTC
abundance: .
d_gene: .
j_gene: TRBJ2-5
v_gene: TRBV7-2

CDR3aa: CASSVGVKGERSGANVLTF
CDR3nt: TGTGCCAGCAGCGTAGGGGTCAAGGGGGAGCGCTCTGGGGCCAACGTCCTGACTTTC
abundance: .
d_gene: .
j_gene: TRBJ2-6
v_gene: TRBV9

CDR3aa: CASSLIAASSYNEQFF
CDR3nt: TGTGCCAGCAGTTTAATCGCGGCCAGCTCCTACAATGAGCAGTTCTTC
abundance: .
d_gene: .
j_gene: TRBJ2-1
v_gene: TRBV28

CDR3aa: CASSPSLSGGYEQYF
CDR3nt: TGTGCCAGCAGTCCATCACTCTCAGGGGGGTACGAGCAGTACTTC
abundance: .
d_gene: .
j_gene: TRBJ2-7
v_gene: TRBV27

CDR3aa: CAISGWGQDNYGYTF
CDR3nt: TGTGCCATCAGTGGTTGGGGACAAGATAACTATGGCTACACCTTC
abundance: .
d_gene: .
j_gene: TRBJ1-2
v_gene: TRBV10-3

CDR3aa: CASSQTLQGGDYGYTF
CDR3nt: TGTGCCAGCAGCCAGACACTTCAGGGGGGCGATTATGGCTACACCTTC
abundance: once
d_gene: TRBD1
j_gene: TRBJ1-2
v_gene: TRBV11-2

CDR3aa: CASSLYRGREQPQHF
CDR3nt: TGTGCCAGCAGTTTATACAGGGGGCGCGAGCAGCCCCAGCATTTT
abundance: once
d_gene: TRBD1
j_gene: TRBJ1-5
v_gene: TRBV27

CDR3aa: CASSLVGEPNEKLFF
CDR3nt: TGTGCCAGCAGCTTAGTTGGGGAGCCTAATGAAAAACTGTTTTTT
abundance: .
d_gene: .
j_gene: TRBJ1-4
v_gene: TRBV7-9

CDR3aa: CASIPARRRGNDTGELFF
CDR3nt: TGTGCCAGCATCCCTGCGCGGCGCAGGGGGAATGACACCGGGGAGCTGTTTTTT
abundance: .
d_gene: TRBD1
j_gene: TRBJ2-2
v_gene: TRBV7-8

CDR3aa: CASSLASGQSFNIYGYTF
CDR3nt: TGTGCCAGCAGTTTGGCCTCAGGACAGAGCTTTAATATTTATGGCTACACCTTC
abundance: few
d_gene: .
j_gene: TRBJ1-2
v_gene: TRBV27

CDR3aa: CASSLSGGTEAFF
CDR3nt: TGTGCCAGCAGTTTATCAGGGGGCACTGAAGCTTTCTTT
abundance: .
d_gene: .
j_gene: TRBJ1-1
v_gene: TRBV27

CDR3aa: CASSPGTANYGYTF
CDR3nt: TGTGCCAGCAGCCCCGGGACAGCTAACTATGGCTACACCTTC
abundance: .
d_gene: TRBD1
j_gene: TRBJ1-2
v_gene: TRBV7-8

CDR3aa: CASSPGTVNEKLFF
CDR3nt: TGTGCCAGCAGCCCCGGGACAGTGAATGAAAAACTGTTTTTT
abundance: .
d_gene: TRBD1
j_gene: TRBJ1-4
v_gene: TRBV5-6

CDR3aa: CASSPLQAAGQPQHF
CDR3nt: TGTGCCAGCTCACCACTACAGGCCGCGGGACAGCCCCAGCATTTT
abundance: .
d_gene: .
j_gene: TRBJ1-5
v_gene: TRBV18

CDR3aa: CASSQTTGLASYNEQFF
CDR3nt: TGCGCCAGCAGCCAAACTACGGGACTAGCGAGCTACAATGAGCAGTTCTTC
abundance: .
d_gene: TRBD2
j_gene: TRBJ2-1
v_gene: TRBV4-3

CDR3aa: CASATYREKLFF
CDR3nt: TGTGCCAGCGCCACTTACAGGGAAAAACTGTTTTTT
abundance: .
d_gene: .
j_gene: TRBJ1-4
v_gene: TRBV11-2

CDR3aa: CASSQSGSGLYNEQFF
CDR3nt: TGTGCCAGCAGCCAATCCGGGTCAGGGCTATACAATGAGCAGTTCTTC
abundance: .
d_gene: .
j_gene: TRBJ2-1
v_gene: TRBV16

CDR3aa: CATSSWPRGGDTQYF
CDR3nt: TGTGCCACCAGCTCGTGGCCCCGCGGGGGAGATACGCAGTATTTT
abundance: .
d_gene: TRBD2
j_gene: TRBJ2-3
v_gene: TRBV15

CDR3aa: CASRNDRGVNQPQHF
CDR3nt: TGTGCCAGTAGAAACGACAGGGGGGTCAATCAGCCCCAGCATTTT
abundance: .
d_gene: TRBD1
j_gene: TRBJ1-5
v_gene: TRBV19

CDR3aa: CASSFQNFNYGYTF
CDR3nt: TGTGCCAGCAGCTTCCAGAATTTTAACTATGGCTACACCTTC
abundance: once
d_gene: .
j_gene: TRBJ1-2
v_gene: TRBV7-8

CDR3aa: CASSSRDRDNEQFF
CDR3nt: TGTGCCAGCAGCTCTCGGGACAGAGACAATGAGCAGTTCTTC
abundance: .
d_gene: TRBD1
j_gene: TRBJ2-1
v_gene: TRBV9